What follows are 11 T cell receptor beta chains derived from one specimen sequenced in a study of regulatory T cells in long-lasting Graves disease. With iRepertoire HTBI primers and Arm-PCR of CDR3 regions, TCR beta libraries were built. TCRdb redid the calling of the multiplex PCR reads with MiXCR, one entry per CDR3 protein. The sample yields some 400,000 distinct CDR3 sequences, about 15% seen once. Specified time point: newly diagnosed GD, antithyroid drugs for less than 3 months. PBMC RNA served as the TCR library source. These data were also filed under a second study, of T cells in Graves' hyperthyroidism and ophthalmopathy.

Sequenced material: peripheral blood mononuclear cells (PBMCs), taken at new diagnosis, from a patient treated with antithyroid drugs. All receptors come from a woman between 25 and 40 years old with Graves disease.

This chain connects TRBV10-2 to TRBJ2-3, with TRBD2 matching 10 bases. The CDR3 totals 15 residues. Losses at the gene ends were 0 bases for V and 4 bases for J; bases not matched to a gene: 1. Germline CDR1 WSHSY, CDR2 SAAADI. Here the CDR3 DNA reads TGCGCCAGCAGTGAGTCGGGGACTAGCGCAGATACGCAGTATTTT. Translating gives CASSESGTSADTQYF.

This clonotype was detected ten times or more. The rearrangement joins TRBV18 to TRBJ1-5; 11 bases line up with TRBD1. This CDR3 has 14 residues. The V gene end was trimmed by 5 bases and the J gene end by 6 bases; junction bases not matched to a gene: 3. The germline V gene encodes CDR1 KGHSH and CDR2 LQKENI. The CDR3 spells CASSGTGGIQPQHF. The CDR3 DNA is TGTGCCAGCTCAGGGACAGGGGGAATTCAGCCCCAGCATTTT.

Ten or more counts support this clonotype. CDR3 protein: CASSLGSSGSTDTQYF. DNA of the CDR3: TGTGCCAGCAGCTTAGGGTCCAGCGGTAGCACAGATACGCAGTATTTT. The V gene is TRBV11-2, the J gene TRBJ2-3; possibly TRBD2 for D (5 bases). Between the trimmed V and J ends, which lost 1 base and 0 bases, there was a span of 11 bases. The CDR3 consists of 16 residues. Germline CDR1 and CDR2: SGHAT and FQNNGV. Full variable domain (rest looked up from reference TRBV11-2 and TRBJ2-3): EAGVAQSPRYKIIEKRQSVAFWCNPISGHATLYWYQQILGQGPKLLIQFQNNGVVDDSQLPKDRFSAERLKGVDSTLKIQPAKLEDSAVYLCASSLGSSGSTDTQYFGPGTRLTVL.

In this sample, this clonotype turned up a few times. A read error is possible here, since a much larger clone lies one base away. CDR3 sequence: CASSSRTSRLFF. The CDR3 DNA is TGTGCCAGCAGCTCCAGGACTTCCCGTCTGTTTTTT. The V call is TRBV11-2, the J call TRBJ1-4; no clear D. Trimming took 4 bases from V and 14 from J, leaving 14 bases between them. The germline gives CDR1 SGHAT, CDR2 FQNNGV. This CDR3 has 12 residues.

This clonotype was recorded at least ten times. Germline and junction disagree at one end, which may indicate a read error. This rearrangement joins TRBV12-3 or TRBV12-4 to TRBJ2-2, with D perhaps TRBD1 or TRBD2 (5 bases each). The CDR3 runs 16 residues. CDR3 coding DNA: TGTCCCAGCAGTCCTGACGGGGCAAGTAGGACCGGGGAGCTGTTTTTT. Encoded protein: CPSSPDGASRTGELFF.

This clonotype was recorded a few times. The chain links TRBV18 to TRBJ2-3; 9 positions match TRBD2. The trim removed 2 bases at V and 3 bases at J, leaving 12 bases unmatched. Germline CDR1 is KGHSH and CDR2 is LQKENI. This CDR3 region has 18 residues. CDR3 protein: CASSPYQSGRTGTDTQYF. The CDR3 DNA sequence: TGTGCCAGCTCACCATACCAGAGCGGGAGGACGGGGACAGATACGCAGTATTTT.

There are many counts of this clonotype. J is TRBJ2-3 and V is TRBV18, with TRBD2 identical over 11 bases. Per germline, CDR1 KGHSH and CDR2 LQKENI. V shed 3 bases, J shed 6 bases, and the junction held 11 bases outside the gene matches. CDR3 size: 17 residues. This CDR3 reads CASSPSSGTSGLDTQYF. The CDR3 DNA is TGTGCCAGCTCACCGAGCTCCGGGACTAGCGGTCTGGATACGCAGTATTTT.

V gene TRBV12-3 or TRBV12-4 combines with J gene TRBJ1-1; no clear D. CDR3 length: 16 residues. Between the trimmed V and J ends, which lost 1 base and 1 base, there was a span of 13 bases. The chain's CDR3 is CASSLGARIANTEAFF. For the CDR3, the DNA is TGTGCCAGCAGTTTAGGTGCCAGAATTGCGAACACTGAAGCTTTCTTT.

There are many counts of this clonotype. The rearrangement joins TRBV27 to TRBJ1-6; D may be TRBD1 (5 bases). Germline lookup yields CDR1 MNHEY and CDR2 SMNVEV (reference sequence). This CDR3 contains 16 residues. Trimming took off 2 bases at V and 9 bases at J, with 17 bases between the two ends. The CDR3 region has the DNA TGTGCCAGCAGTTTAGGGGGGTCAGGGCGGACTTCACCCCTCCACTTT. Its protein product is CASSLGGSGRTSPLHF.

The chain's CDR3 is CASSSGQTGASTDTQYF. CDR3 DNA: TGTGCCAGCAGTTCCGGCCAGACAGGGGCTAGCACAGATACGCAGTATTTT. The rearrangement joins TRBV27 to TRBJ2-3, with 8 bases identical to TRBD1. Trimming cost V 4 bases and J 0 bases; bases outside gene matches: 9. Germline assignment: CDR1 MNHEY and CDR2 SMNVEV (reference sequence). This CDR3 spans 17 amino acids.

This clonotype was counted at least ten times. The chain carries TRBV19 and TRBJ2-7; 11 bases align to TRBD2. Germline V gene lookup returns CDR1 LNHDA and CDR2 SQIVND (reference sequence). The length of the CDR3 is 15 residues. With 7 bases clipped from V and 2 bases from J, the junction kept 7 bases outside the gene matches. The CDR3 coding sequence is TGTGCCAGTATTGCACTAGCGGGAGTCACCTACGAGCAGTACTTC. Translation gives CASIALAGVTYEQYF. The complete variable domain, with remaining parts taken from reference TRBV19 and TRBJ2-7, reads DGGITQSPKYLFRKEGQNVTLSCEQNLNHDAMYWYRQDPGQGLRLIYYSQIVNDFQKGDIAEGYSVSREKKESFPLTVTSAQKNPTAFYLCASIALAGVTYEQYFGPGTRLTVT.